This T cell receptor beta chain was found in a study of blood T cell repertoires in COVID-19. Overall study context: Samples of COVID-19 (acute and convalescent) were obtained from the United States, Italy and Spain. PBMCs, B-cell-depleted T cells, or T cells were the source of the cDNA or gDNA that made up the material.

Libraries were prepared by immunoSEQ multiplex PCR; TCRdb keeps only in-frame clonotypes and omits some of them. The table records some 460,000 clones, 75% to 90% of them present only once. CDR3 length equals 14 residues. The ends lost 6 bases at V and 8 bases at J; junction bases unmatched: 7. The germline V gene has CDR1 SNHLY and CDR2 FYNNEI. This chain links TRBV2 with TRBJ1-4; 9 nucleotides line up with TRBD1. The sequenced sample consisted of peripheral blood. The receptor was derived from a woman under 40 with acute or convalescent COVID-19. The CDR3 loop reads CASRDADRGEKLFF. CDR3 nucleotide sequence: TGTGCCAGCAGGGATGCTGACAGGGGGGAAAAACTGTTTTTT.